Sequencing of this T cell receptor (beta chain) was carried out in a study of blood T cell repertoires in COVID-19. The protocol was immunoSEQ multiplex PCR, while the TCRdb copy is restricted to in-frame clones and leaves out a portion. The table lists over 90,000 clones, 90% of them singletons. CDR1 and CDR2 (germline): SGHRS, YFSETQ. Germline trimming cut 4 bases from V and 5 bases from J; bases unmatched to any gene: 5. The length of the CDR3 is 15 residues. The chain couples TRBV5-1 to TRBJ2-7; TRBD2 aligns across 14 bases. Sequenced material: peripheral blood. The TCR comes from a middle-aged man with acute or convalescent COVID-19. The CDR3 bases are TGCGCCAGCAGCCCGGGGACTAGCGGGAGACACGAGCAGTACTTC. This encodes CASSPGTSGRHEQYF. Combining the CDR3 with reference TRBV5-1 and TRBJ2-7 gives the whole variable domain KAGVTQTPRYLIKTRGQQVTLSCSPISGHRSVSWYQQTPGQGLQFLFEYFSETQRNKGNFPGRFSGRQFSNSRSEMNVSTLELGDSALYLCASSPGTSGRHEQYFGPGTRLTVT.